These T cell receptor beta chains were read from a single sample in a study of blood T cell repertoires in COVID-19. Only in-frame clones appear in the TCRdb table, and some are missing; sequencing was by immunoSEQ multiplex PCR. Here the sample spans some 110,000 clones, approximately 85% being singletons. Sequenced material: peripheral blood. These receptors originate from an older man with acute or convalescent COVID-19. CDR3s include the opening cysteine and the closing phenylalanine or tryptophan. The order of the fields is D gene, J gene, V gene, clone size, CDR3 protein, CDR3 DNA. D genes are given only for firm matches. Rows may omit the clone size; those that give it use once, few, many or a size class.

NA TRBJ1-2 TRBV28 NA CASGDQPMGGYTF TGTGCCAGCGGAGACCAACCCATGGGTGGCTACACCTTC
TRBD2 TRBJ2-7 TRBV11-2 few CASSLGEGREYF TGTGCCAGCAGCCTCGGGGAGGGAAGGGAGTACTTC
NA TRBJ1-3 TRBV19 NA CASSIDGAVSGNTIYF TGTGCCAGTAGTATTGATGGGGCAGTCTCTGGAAACACCATATATTTT
TRBD1 TRBJ1-3 TRBV7-6 NA CASSLATGGSGNTIYF TGTGCCAGCAGCCTAGCGACAGGGGGATCTGGAAACACCATATATTTT
NA TRBJ2-1 TRBV9 NA CASSVVGQSEQFF TGTGCCAGCAGCGTAGTGGGACAAAGTGAGCAGTTCTTC
TRBD1 TRBJ2-7 TRBV28 NA CASRGTVSSYEQYF TGTGCCAGCAGGGGGACAGTTAGCTCCTACGAGCAGTACTTC
TRBD1 TRBJ1-5 TRBV27 NA CASRPGQGIGYSNQPQHF TGTGCCAGCAGGCCCGGACAGGGAATAGGGTATAGCAATCAGCCCCAGCATTTT
NA TRBJ2-7 TRBV5-1 NA CASSLRGETYEQYF TGCGCCAGCAGCTTGCGGGGAGAGACCTACGAGCAGTACTTC
NA TRBJ1-1 TRBV7-9 NA CASSHLALNTEAFF TGTGCCAGCAGCCATTTGGCCCTGAACACTGAAGCTTTCTTT
NA TRBJ2-1 TRBV28 NA CASSLRANEQFF TGTGCCAGCAGCCTCAGGGCCAATGAGCAGTTCTTC
TRBD1 TRBJ2-7 TRBV3-1/TRBV3-2 NA CASSQGTGFYEQYF TGTGCCAGCAGCCAAGGGACAGGGTTTTACGAGCAGTACTTC
TRBD1 TRBJ2-7 TRBV13 NA CASSLWGQGASYEQYF TGTGCCAGCAGCTTATGGGGACAGGGGGCCTCCTACGAGCAGTACTTC
NA TRBJ1-3 TRBV6-5 NA CASSYSAEGDTIYF TGTGCCAGCAGTTACTCAGCAGAGGGAGACACCATATATTTT
NA TRBJ1-1 TRBV19 NA CASGGGRTEAFF TGTGCCAGTGGGGGGGGGCGTACTGAAGCTTTCTTT
NA TRBJ1-6 TRBV5-1 NA CASSLDRGSDSPLHF TGCGCCAGCAGCTTGGATCGGGGGAGCGATTCACCCCTCCACTTT
NA TRBJ2-1 TRBV15 NA CATSRVAGVYNEQFF TGTGCCACCAGCAGAGTGGCAGGGGTATACAATGAGCAGTTCTTC
NA TRBJ2-3 TRBV14 NA CASSQPGQATDTQYF TGTGCCAGCAGCCAACCGGGACAAGCCACAGATACGCAGTATTTT
NA TRBJ1-1 TRBV6-5 NA CASSPQGINTEAFF TGTGCCAGCAGTCCACAGGGAATAAACACTGAAGCTTTCTTT
TRBD1 TRBJ2-1 TRBV18 once CASSPARDRAQWEQFF TGTGCCAGCTCACCGGCGCGGGACAGGGCTCAATGGGAGCAGTTCTTC
NA TRBJ1-2 TRBV3-1/TRBV3-2 once CASKSSGADGYTF TGTGCCAGCAAGTCGTCAGGGGCAGACGGCTACACCTTC
NA TRBJ1-6 TRBV13 few CASSLRQSNSPLHF TGTGCCAGCAGCCTCAGACAGAGCAATTCACCCCTCCACTTT
TRBD1 TRBJ1-5 TRBV7-9 NA CASSLTGRGPNQPQHF TGTGCCAGCAGCTTAACCGGCAGGGGGCCCAATCAGCCCCAGCATTTT
NA TRBJ1-1 TRBV18 NA CASSPPLQLTEAFF TGTGCCAGCTCACCACCGTTGCAACTCACTGAAGCTTTCTTT
TRBD1 TRBJ2-1 TRBV18 once CASSPGTGGYNEQFF TGTGCCAGCTCACCCGGGACAGGGGGATACAATGAGCAGTTCTTC
NA TRBJ2-1 TRBV7-8 few CASSPNEINSYNEQFF TGTGCCAGCAGCCCTAATGAGATAAACTCCTACAATGAGCAGTTCTTC
TRBD1 TRBJ1-6 TRBV14 NA CASSLRQGVNSPLHF TGTGCCAGCAGCTTACGACAGGGGGTGAATTCACCCCTCCACTTT
TRBD1 TRBJ1-1 TRBV19 NA CASRQAGGSNTEAFF TGTGCCAGTAGACAAGCAGGGGGCTCGAACACTGAAGCTTTCTTT
NA TRBJ1-2 TRBV5-1 NA CASSLTGNDYGYTF TGCGCCAGCAGCTTGACAGGGAACGACTATGGCTACACCTTC
TRBD1 TRBJ2-2 TRBV29-1 NA CSVGQGVATGELFF TGCAGCGTCGGACAGGGGGTGGCCACCGGGGAGCTGTTTTTT
TRBD1 TRBJ1-4 TRBV28 NA CASSPDRGLNEKLFF TGTGCCAGCAGTCCAGACAGGGGACTTAATGAAAAACTGTTTTTT
NA TRBJ2-2 TRBV5-1 NA CASGGLWQGNTGELFF TGCGCCAGCGGTGGTCTTTGGCAGGGGAACACCGGGGAGCTGTTTTTT
NA TRBJ2-3 TRBV6-5 once CASSYEATQYF TGTGCCAGCAGTTACGAAGCTACGCAGTATTTT
NA TRBJ2-3 TRBV5-1 NA CASRQGEADTQYF TGCGCCAGCAGGCAGGGGGAGGCAGATACGCAGTATTTT
NA TRBJ2-1 TRBV29-1 NA CSVVLPRLGNEQFF TGCAGCGTTGTTCTGCCTCGACTAGGCAATGAGCAGTTCTTC
TRBD1 TRBJ1-2 TRBV30 NA CAWSLHRDSYGYTF TGTGCCTGGAGTTTGCACAGGGACAGCTATGGCTACACCTTC